The entry below gives a single T cell receptor (beta chain) sequence along with its context. This CDR3 region has 17 residues. CDR1 is LNHDA and CDR2 is SQIVND in the germline V gene (reference sequence). Trimming took 4 bases from V and 7 from J, leaving 20 bases between them. Original handling: Reference gene primer amplification gave estimated nucleated cell counts. TCRdb keeps only in-frame clones here, not all; method: immunoSEQ multiplex PCR. For V, J and clone size, that table is used; D and trimming come from the DNA. The sample contains about 280,000 clones, under 90% of which appear only once. The sample belongs to a study of blood T cell repertoires in COVID-19. About the study: Some COVID-19 samples were acute and others convalescent; all came from the United States, Italy and Spain. T cells, B-cell-depleted T cells, or PBMCs provided the cDNA or gDNA that served as material.

The V gene is TRBV19, the J gene TRBJ1-6; D is uncertain. The receptor was derived from a woman between 45 and 65 years old who had recovered from COVID-19. The specimen sequenced was peripheral blood. This CDR3 is CASSSESRLTGNSPLHF. The CDR3 coding sequence is TGTGCCAGTAGTAGCGAGAGCAGGCTAACGGGGAATTCACCCCTCCACTTT.